A selection of T cell receptor beta chains follows, all from one sample in a study of glioma-infiltrating T cells. A single record per CDR3 protein comes from TCRdb applying MiXCR to the multiplex PCR reads. The profile shows more than 300,000 distinct CDR3 sequences, roughly 41% of them singletons. Sequencing input: glioma tissue, nonneoplastic brain tissue, or PBMCs (not recorded which). The receptors come from a human donor with low-grade glioma or glioblastoma, undergoing nonglioma brain surgery, or in good health (not recorded which). Both conserved end residues are trimmed from each CDR3. Fields, in order: V gene, J gene, CDR3 protein.

TRBV6-2/TRBV6-3,TRBJ2-3,ASSSRGTSSSTDTQY
TRBV4-1,TRBJ1-2,ASSQVGRGFGYT
TRBV2,TRBJ2-3,ASSERTYTDTQY
TRBV4-1,TRBJ2-1,ASSQTPRGSSYNEQF
TRBV6-2/TRBV6-3,TRBJ2-2,ASSLRGSGSDGELF
TRBV7-2,TRBJ2-7,ASSPGLADTSSYEQY
TRBV7-9,TRBJ2-1,ASSLRGTTNNEQF
TRBV4-1,TRBJ2-7,ASSQQMQPSYEQY
TRBV28,TRBJ2-1,ASSLDSQHL
TRBV4-1,TRBJ2-2,ASSQDGLSTGELF
TRBV28,TRBJ1-5,ASRKGTGDQPQH
TRBV7-2,TRBJ2-7,ASSLEHRAPVY
TRBV7-9,TRBJ2-1,ASSVGTYNEQF
TRBV19,TRBJ2-2,ASSMGLANTGELF
TRBV2,TRBJ1-5,ASSELGQAAQQPQH
TRBV20-1,TRBJ2-5,SASNRGPLGETQY
TRBV20-1,TRBJ2-5,SARDLRASGMEETQY
TRBV15,TRBJ2-2,ATSRDMGRGNTGELL
TRBV6-1,TRBJ2-2,ASSSRRDSLSTGELF
TRBV6-2/TRBV6-3,TRBJ2-1,ASSPGTGVYNEQF
TRBV19,TRBJ2-1,ASSTQGFFNEQF
TRBV6-9,TRBJ2-3,AGSYQRTSGITDTQY
TRBV3-1,TRBJ1-2,ASSQDTMGGGYT
TRBV20-1,TRBJ2-1,SARDGGQVYNEQF
TRBV6-2/TRBV6-3,TRBJ2-7,ASSYGGPYEQY
TRBV20-1,TRBJ2-1,SAIDPGLAGGNEQF
TRBV19,TRBJ1-5,ASMRRNQPQH
TRBV28,TRBJ2-2,ASSLGGTNTGELF